Listed below are T cell receptor beta chains from one sample, sequenced in a study of shared clonotypes between healthy human individuals. Using immunoSEQ multiplex PCR, the repertoire was profiled, and TCRdb retains in-frame clones only, with some absent. The sample records roughly 300,000 clones, about nine tenths being singletons. Sequenced material: memory CD8+ T cells sorted from blood. All receptors derive from a man aged 18 to 29 in good health. CDR3s include the opening cysteine and the closing phenylalanine or tryptophan. D genes are given only for firm matches. Expanded clones get a size class; other rows say once, few or many, or leave the size out.

clone size: medium-sized; D gene: TRBD2; J gene: TRBJ2-1; V gene: TRBV2; CDR3 protein: CASSAGPSGSYNEQFF; CDR3 DNA: TGTGCCAGCAGTGCCGGGCCCAGCGGGAGCTACAATGAGCAGTTCTTC
clone size: -; D gene: -; J gene: TRBJ1-2; V gene: TRBV5-8; CDR3 protein: CASRDRREKGGYTF; CDR3 DNA: TGTGCCAGCAGAGATAGACGGGAAAAGGGGGGCTACACCTTC
clone size: -; D gene: TRBD2; J gene: TRBJ2-1; V gene: TRBV7-9; CDR3 protein: CASSDGTNNEQFF; CDR3 DNA: TGTGCCAGCAGCGATGGGACTAACAATGAGCAGTTCTTC
clone size: -; D gene: -; J gene: TRBJ2-7; V gene: TRBV4-3; CDR3 protein: CASSQVWGHEQYF; CDR3 DNA: TGCGCCAGCAGCCAAGTATGGGGGCACGAGCAGTACTTC
clone size: -; D gene: -; J gene: TRBJ2-7; V gene: TRBV5-1; CDR3 protein: CASSLFIRIANSYEQYF; CDR3 DNA: TGCGCCAGCAGCTTGTTTATCCGGATAGCGAACTCATACGAGCAGTACTTC
clone size: -; D gene: -; J gene: TRBJ1-1; V gene: TRBV27; CDR3 protein: CASSLGQNTEAFF; CDR3 DNA: TGTGCCAGCAGTTTAGGGCAGAACACTGAAGCTTTCTTT
clone size: -; D gene: -; J gene: TRBJ2-5; V gene: TRBV27; CDR3 protein: CASSFDSLGETQYF; CDR3 DNA: TGTGCCAGCAGTTTCGACAGTCTTGGGGAGACCCAGTACTTC
clone size: many; D gene: TRBD1; J gene: TRBJ2-7; V gene: TRBV7-9; CDR3 protein: CASSWGQGTYEQYF; CDR3 DNA: TGTGCCAGCAGCTGGGGACAGGGGACCTACGAGCAGTACTTC
clone size: -; D gene: -; J gene: TRBJ2-7; V gene: TRBV6-5; CDR3 protein: CASSYNSDIYEQYF; CDR3 DNA: TGTGCCAGCAGTTACAATTCCGACATCTACGAGCAGTACTTC
clone size: -; D gene: TRBD1; J gene: TRBJ2-7; V gene: TRBV27; CDR3 protein: CASSFRDRANEQYF; CDR3 DNA: TGTGCCAGCAGTTTCCGGGACAGGGCCAACGAGCAGTACTTC
clone size: -; D gene: -; J gene: TRBJ2-7; V gene: TRBV11-3; CDR3 protein: CASSLGGAGEQYF; CDR3 DNA: TGTGCCAGCAGCTTAGGTGGGGCTGGGGAGCAGTACTTC
clone size: -; D gene: -; J gene: TRBJ1-4; V gene: TRBV30; CDR3 protein: CAWQGLNEKLFF; CDR3 DNA: TGTGCCTGGCAGGGACTTAATGAAAAACTGTTTTTT
clone size: many; D gene: -; J gene: TRBJ2-1; V gene: TRBV7-9; CDR3 protein: CASTLEGTLNEQFF; CDR3 DNA: TGTGCCAGCACCCTAGAGGGGACTTTAAATGAGCAGTTCTTC
clone size: -; D gene: TRBD2; J gene: TRBJ2-1; V gene: TRBV27; CDR3 protein: CASSFGEGWEQFF; CDR3 DNA: TGTGCCAGCAGTTTCGGGGAGGGCTGGGAGCAGTTCTTC
clone size: -; D gene: -; J gene: TRBJ2-1; V gene: TRBV7-9; CDR3 protein: CASTMSRGLLDEQFF; CDR3 DNA: TGTGCCAGCACCATGTCTCGGGGGCTTTTGGATGAGCAGTTCTTC
clone size: -; D gene: -; J gene: TRBJ2-3; V gene: TRBV19; CDR3 protein: CASSISGADTQYF; CDR3 DNA: TGTGCCAGTAGTATATCCGGGGCAGATACGCAGTATTTT
clone size: -; D gene: -; J gene: TRBJ2-1; V gene: TRBV7-6; CDR3 protein: CASSLEGRPAGNEQFF; CDR3 DNA: TGTGCCAGCAGCTTAGAGGGCAGACCAGCCGGGAATGAGCAGTTCTTC
clone size: -; D gene: TRBD2; J gene: TRBJ2-5; V gene: TRBV2; CDR3 protein: CASRDTGGQYF; CDR3 DNA: TGTGCCAGCAGAGATACGGGGGGCCAGTACTTC
clone size: -; D gene: TRBD1; J gene: TRBJ1-4; V gene: TRBV14; CDR3 protein: CASSRTGELKLFF; CDR3 DNA: TGTGCCAGCAGCCGCACAGGGGAGTTAAAACTGTTTTTT
clone size: -; D gene: TRBD1; J gene: TRBJ2-7; V gene: TRBV6-6; CDR3 protein: CASSSIDRAPTYEQYF; CDR3 DNA: TGTGCCAGCAGTTCAATTGACAGGGCGCCGACCTACGAGCAGTACTTC
clone size: -; D gene: TRBD1; J gene: TRBJ2-1; V gene: TRBV4-2; CDR3 protein: CASSQVGSGQGGEQFF; CDR3 DNA: TGTGCCAGCAGCCAAGTCGGCTCGGGACAGGGCGGAGAGCAGTTCTTC
clone size: -; D gene: -; J gene: TRBJ2-1; V gene: TRBV5-1; CDR3 protein: CASSTTGPESPLLGEQFF; CDR3 DNA: TGCGCCAGCAGCACCACGGGCCCCGAGAGCCCTCTCCTAGGGGAGCAGTTCTTC
clone size: -; D gene: -; J gene: TRBJ2-3; V gene: TRBV27; CDR3 protein: CASSLGWDPPADTQYF; CDR3 DNA: TGTGCCAGCAGTTTGGGTTGGGATCCTCCCGCAGATACGCAGTATTTT
clone size: -; D gene: TRBD2; J gene: TRBJ2-3; V gene: TRBV2; CDR3 protein: CASRDYQFSTDTQYF; CDR3 DNA: TGTGCCAGCCGGGACTATCAGTTTAGCACAGATACGCAGTATTTT
clone size: -; D gene: -; J gene: TRBJ2-7; V gene: TRBV6-5; CDR3 protein: CASRTRGGGSNEQYF; CDR3 DNA: TGTGCCAGCAGAACCCGAGGAGGGGGCTCGAACGAGCAGTACTTC
clone size: -; D gene: TRBD2; J gene: TRBJ2-2; V gene: TRBV4-3; CDR3 protein: CASSSYQAGGTANTGELFF; CDR3 DNA: TGCGCCAGCTCATCCTACCAGGCGGGAGGTACCGCGAACACCGGGGAGCTGTTTTTT
clone size: -; D gene: -; J gene: TRBJ2-1; V gene: TRBV27; CDR3 protein: CASSGDLGVYNEQFF; CDR3 DNA: TGTGCCAGCAGTGGGGATCTCGGAGTATACAATGAGCAGTTCTTC
clone size: -; D gene: TRBD1; J gene: TRBJ2-7; V gene: TRBV6-1; CDR3 protein: CASSHRGHEQYF; CDR3 DNA: TGTGCCAGCAGTCACAGGGGCCACGAGCAGTACTTC
clone size: -; D gene: -; J gene: TRBJ2-7; V gene: TRBV4-1; CDR3 protein: CASSPLWGQGNYEQYF; CDR3 DNA: TGCGCCAGCAGCCCACTTTGGGGCCAGGGCAATTACGAGCAGTACTTC
clone size: -; D gene: TRBD1; J gene: TRBJ1-5; V gene: TRBV27; CDR3 protein: CASSQDRADQPQHF; CDR3 DNA: TGTGCCAGCAGTCAAGACAGGGCGGATCAGCCCCAGCATTTT
clone size: -; D gene: -; J gene: TRBJ1-1; V gene: TRBV2; CDR3 protein: CASKNLNMNTEAFF; CDR3 DNA: TGTGCCAGCAAGAATCTTAACATGAACACTGAAGCTTTCTTT
clone size: -; D gene: -; J gene: TRBJ2-3; V gene: TRBV29-1; CDR3 protein: CSVLTLDTQYF; CDR3 DNA: TGCAGCGTTTTAACGTTAGATACGCAGTATTTT
clone size: -; D gene: TRBD2; J gene: TRBJ2-3; V gene: TRBV7-9; CDR3 protein: CASSFIAGVVTDTQYF; CDR3 DNA: TGTGCCAGCAGCTTTATAGCGGGAGTTGTTACAGATACGCAGTATTTT
clone size: -; D gene: -; J gene: TRBJ2-7; V gene: TRBV27; CDR3 protein: CASSLSGTGSYEQYF; CDR3 DNA: TGTGCCAGCAGTTTATCTGGCACAGGGAGCTACGAGCAGTACTTC
clone size: -; D gene: -; J gene: TRBJ1-1; V gene: TRBV25-1; CDR3 protein: CASRNGHPEAFF; CDR3 DNA: TGTGCCAGCAGAAATGGACATCCTGAAGCTTTCTTT
clone size: few; D gene: -; J gene: TRBJ1-5; V gene: TRBV30; CDR3 protein: CAWSVLGSPQHF; CDR3 DNA: TGTGCCTGGAGTGTACTCGGGAGCCCCCAGCATTTT
clone size: -; D gene: -; J gene: TRBJ1-3; V gene: TRBV10-3; CDR3 protein: CAGRQGRNTIYF; CDR3 DNA: TGTGCCGGGAGGCAGGGGAGAAACACCATATATTTT
clone size: -; D gene: -; J gene: TRBJ1-2; V gene: TRBV15; CDR3 protein: CATSREGEGYGYTF; CDR3 DNA: TGTGCCACCAGCAGAGAGGGCGAAGGGTACGGCTACACCTTC
clone size: -; D gene: TRBD1; J gene: TRBJ2-7; V gene: TRBV28; CDR3 protein: CASSLNRDSSYEQYF; CDR3 DNA: TGTGCCAGCAGTTTAAACCGGGACAGCTCCTACGAGCAGTACTTC
clone size: -; D gene: -; J gene: TRBJ2-7; V gene: TRBV25-1; CDR3 protein: CASSDPGTSTYEQYF; CDR3 DNA: TGTGCCAGCAGTGACCCCGGGACAAGTACCTACGAGCAGTACTTC
clone size: -; D gene: -; J gene: TRBJ2-3; V gene: TRBV5-8; CDR3 protein: CASSLASTDTQYF; CDR3 DNA: TGTGCCAGCAGCTTGGCAAGCACAGATACGCAGTATTTT
clone size: -; D gene: -; J gene: TRBJ2-7; V gene: TRBV13; CDR3 protein: CASSLEAGDTYEQYF; CDR3 DNA: TGTGCCAGCAGCTTAGAGGCAGGGGATACCTACGAGCAGTACTTC
clone size: -; D gene: -; J gene: TRBJ1-1; V gene: TRBV7-6; CDR3 protein: CASSLGPPGNTEAFF; CDR3 DNA: TGTGCCAGCAGCTTAGGACCTCCGGGGAACACTGAAGCTTTCTTT
clone size: -; D gene: -; J gene: TRBJ2-3; V gene: TRBV5-4; CDR3 protein: CASRGGIGGADTQYF; CDR3 DNA: TGTGCCAGCAGGGGCGGCATAGGAGGTGCCGATACGCAGTATTTT
clone size: -; D gene: -; J gene: TRBJ2-3; V gene: TRBV13; CDR3 protein: CASSPRQGTDTQYF; CDR3 DNA: TGTGCCAGCAGCCCCCGCCAGGGCACAGATACGCAGTATTTT
clone size: -; D gene: -; J gene: TRBJ2-7; V gene: TRBV29-1; CDR3 protein: CSAAGGTHSYEQYF; CDR3 DNA: TGCAGCGCCGCCGGGGGAACCCACTCCTACGAGCAGTACTTC
clone size: -; D gene: -; J gene: TRBJ2-7; V gene: TRBV10-1; CDR3 protein: CASSESSEAYEQYF; CDR3 DNA: TGCGCCAGCAGTGAATCTTCGGAGGCCTACGAGCAGTACTTC
clone size: -; D gene: -; J gene: TRBJ2-6; V gene: TRBV5-1; CDR3 protein: CASSFGGANVLTF; CDR3 DNA: TGCGCCAGCAGCTTCGGTGGGGCCAACGTCCTGACTTTC
clone size: -; D gene: -; J gene: TRBJ2-1; V gene: TRBV28; CDR3 protein: CASSPSYNEQFF; CDR3 DNA: TGTGCCAGCAGTCCTTCCTACAATGAGCAGTTCTTC
clone size: once; D gene: -; J gene: TRBJ2-7; V gene: TRBV7-9; CDR3 protein: CASSGRDNSYEQYF; CDR3 DNA: TGTGCCAGCAGCGGCCGGGACAACTCCTACGAGCAGTACTTC
clone size: -; D gene: TRBD2; J gene: TRBJ2-7; V gene: TRBV19; CDR3 protein: CASSAGLAGDVYEQYF; CDR3 DNA: TGTGCCAGTAGTGCGGGACTAGCGGGAGATGTCTACGAGCAGTACTTC